This passage covers 30 T cell receptor beta chains from one sample sequenced in a study of post-analysis software for immune sequencing data. Unique molecular identifiers tagged the TCR beta cDNA libraries. MiXCR was run by TCRdb on the PCR reads, yielding one entry per CDR3 protein. The data contain hundreds of thousands of distinct CDR3 sequences, 30% of them singletons. The antigens these receptors bind are not known. Study-level results: Among a few TRBV segments more frequent in patients than controls were TRBV5-6, TRBV5-1 and TRBV20-1.

Material for sequencing was blood. These receptor sequences come from a girl between 10 and 17 years old with multiple sclerosis.

This clonotype was counted a few times. The chain joins TRBV20-1 to TRBJ2-1; D is perhaps TRBD2 (5 bases). CDR3 length: 15 amino acids. The germline V gene has CDR1 DFQATT and CDR2 SNEGSKA (reference sequence). The V end was cut by 6 bases, the J end by 0 bases, with 15 bases between. This CDR3 reads CSAPGGSSSYNEQFF. CDR3 DNA sequence: TGCAGTGCCCCGGGCGGGTCGAGCTCCTACAATGAGCAGTTCTTC.

The V call is TRBV24-1, the J call TRBJ2-1; either TRBD1 or TRBD2 may fit D (5 bases each). The CDR3 covers 14 residues. Germline assignment: CDR1 KGHDR and CDR2 SFDVKD. V lost 7 bases to trimming and J lost 12 bases, with 21 bases between them. Written as DNA, the CDR3 is TGTGCCACCAGGGATGCGGCGGATAGGGACGGGCAGTTCTTC. Translating gives CATRDAADRDGQFF.

The chain couples TRBV27 to TRBJ1-1; D may be TRBD1 (6 bases). Germline CDR1 is MNHEY and CDR2 is SMNVEV (reference sequence). The ends were cut back, 0 bases at V and 1 base at J, with 15 bases in the middle. This CDR3 is 17 amino acids long. CDR3 loop: CASSLSMLQGPNTEAFF. The CDR3 DNA is TGTGCCAGCAGTTTATCGATGTTACAGGGACCGAACACTGAAGCTTTCTTT.

The V gene is TRBV13, the J gene TRBJ2-1; 9 nucleotides line up with TRBD2. The germline V gene has CDR1 PRHDT and CDR2 FYEKMQ (reference sequence). This CDR3 contains 16 residues. Trimming at V came to 0 bases and at J to 9 bases, leaving 9 bases not matched to a gene. The CDR3 here is CASSLGLAGERGEQFF. Here the CDR3 DNA reads TGTGCCAGCAGCTTAGGACTAGCGGGTGAGAGGGGTGAGCAGTTCTTC.

The chain employs TRBV2 and TRBJ2-6, with 11 bases fitting TRBD1. Germline V lookup: CDR1 SNHLY, CDR2 FYNNEI. V lost 6 bases to trimming and J lost 2 bases; unmatched junction nucleotides: 6. The CDR3 has 17 amino acids. The CDR3 DNA reads as TGTGCCAGCAGCGACGGGACAGGGGGGCCTGGGGCCAACGTCCTGACTTTC. It is translated as CASSDGTGGPGANVLTF.

This clonotype was observed a few times. The chain joins TRBV29-1 to TRBJ2-2; 11 nucleotides agree with TRBD1. The CDR3 has 15 amino acids. Germline CDR1 is SQVTM and CDR2 is ANQGSEA. V shed 7 bases, J shed 5 bases, and the junction held 9 bases outside the gene matches. As DNA, the CDR3 is TGCAGCGGGGTGGACAGGGGGCGACCTACCGGGGAGCTGTTTTTT. It is translated as CSGVDRGRPTGELFF.

The rearrangement uses TRBV29-1 and TRBJ2-5; D not resolved. Matching the DNA end better, TRBJ2-7 makes the J call doubtful. The germline CDR1 and CDR2 sequences are SQVTM and ANQGSEA. CDR3 length equals 13 residues. CDR3: CSVEGLNPAEQYF. The DNA of the CDR3 is TGCAGCGTTGAAGGCCTTAACCCCGCCGAGCAGTACTTC.

Details on this clonotype: One end of the junction fails to match germline, which may point to a read error. The chain carries TRBV5-1 and TRBJ1-4; perhaps TRBD1 as D (6 bases). Germline CDR1 and CDR2: SGHRS and YFSETQ. This CDR3 spans 15 amino acids. CDR3 sequence reads: CASSAVTGTSEKLFF. The DNA of the CDR3 is TGCGCCAGCAGCGCCGTGACAGGCACTAGTGAAAAACTGTTTTTT.

This clonotype was picked up a small number of times. V is TRBV7-8 and J is TRBJ2-1; 8 bases are shared with TRBD2. This CDR3 is 16 amino acids long. Per the germline V gene, CDR1 is SGHVS and CDR2 is FQNEAQ. The trim removed 5 bases at V and 2 bases at J, leaving 8 bases unmatched. In nucleotides, the CDR3 is TGTGCCAGCAGCCTGGGGGGTAGCGGGACCTACAATGAGCAGTTCTTC. Residues: CASSLGGSGTYNEQFF.

This clonotype was detected many times. The chain has TRBV29-1 and TRBJ2-7; D gene ambiguous. The CDR3 length is 12 residues. Germline CDR1 reads SQVTM; CDR2 reads ANQGSEA. Trimming shortened V by 5 bases and J by 4 bases, and 12 bases separated the two germline ends. The CDR3 here is CSVLAVRYEQYF. The DNA of the CDR3 is TGCAGCGTTTTGGCGGTGAGATACGAGCAGTACTTC.

The chain carries TRBV7-2 and TRBJ2-3; the D gene is possibly TRBD1 (6 bases). The V end was cut by 1 base, the J end by 7 bases, with 12 bases between. The V gene's germline CDR1 is SGHTA and CDR2 FQGNSA. The CDR3 contains 14 residues. The DNA of the CDR3 is TGTGCCAGCAGCTTAGGGGTGGGGGCCCATACGCAGTATTTT. Its protein product is CASSLGVGAHTQYF. Variable domain in full (rest from reference TRBV7-2 and TRBJ2-3): GAGVSQSPSNKVTEKGKDVELRCDPISGHTALYWYRQSLGQGLEFLIYFQGNSAPDKSGLPSDRFSAERTGGSVSTLTIQRTQQEDSAVYLCASSLGVGAHTQYFGPGTRLTVL.

The rearrangement uses TRBV5-5 and TRBJ1-2; D is uncertain. This CDR3 has 15 residues. V was clipped by 1 base and J by 2 bases, with 12 bases between them. Germline CDR1 and CDR2: SGHKS and YYEKEE (reference sequence). The CDR3 DNA reads as TGTGCCAGCAGCTTGACGGATAGAACAAACTATGGCTACACCTTC. Amino acids: CASSLTDRTNYGYTF.

Points on this clonotype: A much larger clone lies one base from this, so it may be a read error. The chain links TRBV20-1 to TRBJ2-3; TRBD1 matches at 7 bases. V lost 5 bases, J lost 2 bases, and 4 bases stayed unmatched. Looked up from germline, CDR1 is DFQATT and CDR2 is SNEGSKA (reference sequence). The CDR3 totals 13 residues. CDR3: CSAWDSPTDTQYF. The CDR3 bases are TGCAGTGCTTGGGACAGCCCCACAGATACGCAGTATTTT.

The gene calls are TRBV10-3 and TRBJ1-1; D is unclear. Germline V gives CDR1 ENHRY, CDR2 SYGVKD. V gave up 7 bases and J gave up 6 bases, with 15 bases separating them. The CDR3 is made up of 13 amino acids. The CDR3 spells CAINPDPSSEAFF. CDR3 sequence (DNA): TGTGCCATCAATCCGGACCCTTCTTCTGAAGCTTTCTTT.

The rearrangement links TRBV27 to TRBJ1-5, with D hard to call. Trimming removed 0 bases at V and 10 bases at J, with 10 bases between. CDR3 length equals 13 residues. Germline CDR1 reads MNHEY; CDR2 reads SMNVEV (reference sequence). The CDR3 spells CASSLSSRGPQHF. CDR3 bases: TGTGCCAGCAGTTTATCCAGTCGGGGACCCCAGCATTTT.

This clonotype was detected only once. This chain connects TRBV5-5 to TRBJ2-1, with 10 nucleotides matching TRBD2. V dropped 1 base and J dropped 8; count of bases not matched to a gene: 12. The germline gives CDR1 SGHKS, CDR2 YYEKEE (reference sequence). The CDR3 spans 17 residues. CDR3 amino acids: CASSLHLAGALGDEQFF. As DNA, the CDR3 is TGTGCCAGCAGCTTGCATCTAGCGGGGGCCCTAGGGGATGAGCAGTTCTTC.

The V and J genes are TRBV7-9 and TRBJ2-3; maybe TRBD1 (5 bases). The CDR3 loop spans 15 amino acids. V shed 4 bases and J shed 1 base, with 12 bases lying between them. Germline CDR1 and CDR2: SEHNR and FQNEAQ (reference sequence). The CDR3 DNA sequence: TGTGCCAGCAGCTCCCAGGGTCAACGCACAGATACGCAGTATTTT. Translation: CASSSQGQRTDTQYF.

This chain uses TRBV3-1 with TRBJ2-6; D gene ambiguous. Per germline, CDR1 LGHDT and CDR2 YNNKEL (reference sequence). V was clipped by 0 bases and J by 2 bases, with 5 bases between them. The CDR3 totals 15 residues. The CDR3 here is CASSQDATGANVLTF. As DNA, the CDR3 is TGTGCCAGCAGCCAAGACGCCACTGGGGCCAACGTCCTGACTTTC.

The chain links TRBV6-1 to TRBJ2-7, with D perhaps being TRBD1 or TRBD2 (5 bases each). The CDR3 loop spans 17 amino acids. Deletions cut 6 bases from V and 0 bases from J, with 21 bases between. Germline V gene data show CDR1 as MNHNS and CDR2 as SASEGT. The CDR3: CASSLIPGPAFSYEQYF. The CDR3 nucleotides read TGTGCCAGCAGCCTAATCCCGGGACCAGCTTTCTCCTACGAGCAGTACTTC.

The chain is built from TRBV20-1 and TRBJ2-7; D not resolved. The germline gives CDR1 DFQATT, CDR2 SNEGSKA (reference sequence). The CDR3 extends over 14 amino acids. Deletions cut 5 bases from V and 2 bases from J, with 16 bases between. CDR3 nucleotide sequence: TGCAGTGCTGATCCCCCGGAAGGTGCCTACGAGCAGTACTTC. Translation gives CSADPPEGAYEQYF.

V is TRBV28 and J is TRBJ2-7, with TRBD1 matching over 9 bases. Germline loops: CDR1 MDHEN, CDR2 SYDVKM. The CDR3 covers 16 residues. The J segment lost 4 bases and the V segment lost 3 bases, leaving 10 bases of the junction unmatched. CDR3 residues: CASSFDGTGNRYEQYF. The CDR3 DNA reads as TGTGCCAGCAGTTTTGACGGGACAGGGAATCGGTACGAGCAGTACTTC.

The CDR3 bases are TGTGCCAGCTCAGGGGCTCCCGGCTCCTACAATGAGCAGTTCTTC. It encodes CASSGAPGSYNEQFF. The rearrangement links TRBV11-2 to TRBJ2-1; tentative D call: TRBD1 (6 bases). Trimming pared 8 bases from V and 0 bases from J, leaving 14 bases between. In germline, CDR1 is SGHAT, CDR2 FQNNGV. This CDR3 is 15 amino acids long.

The CDR3 DNA is TGTGCCAGCAGTGAAGGACAGGCACTTTACGAGCAGTACTTC. It yields the protein CASSEGQALYEQYF. The rearrangement joins TRBV2 to TRBJ2-1, with a tentative D call TRBD1 (6 bases). The J call may be incorrect, as the DNA end agrees better with TRBJ2-7. Germline V gene sequence: CDR1 SNHLY, CDR2 FYNNEI. The CDR3 covers 14 residues.

CDR3 nucleotide sequence: TGTGCCAGCAGCCCCGCGGCCCCCTCGTGGGACACAGATACGCAGTATTTT. It encodes CASSPAAPSWDTDTQYF. The rearrangement joins TRBV27 to TRBJ2-3; D is unresolved. V lost 6 bases and J 2 bases, leaving 21 bases between the germline ends. CDR1 is MNHEY and CDR2 is SMNVEV in the germline V gene (reference sequence). The CDR3 contains 17 residues.

This chain uses TRBV12-3 or TRBV12-4 with TRBJ2-5; 7 bases are shared with TRBD2. This CDR3 has 14 residues. J was trimmed by 0 bases and V by 5 bases; bases with no gene match: 3. The CDR3 protein is CASSGSGNQETQYF. Written as DNA, the CDR3 is TGTGCCAGCAGTGGGAGCGGGAACCAAGAGACCCAGTACTTC.

J is TRBJ2-1 and V is TRBV24-1, with TRBD2 identical over 10 bases. From germline, CDR1 is KGHDR and CDR2 SFDVKD. This CDR3 has 16 amino acids. Trimming cost V 4 bases and J 4 bases; bases outside gene matches: 6. Here the CDR3 DNA reads TGTGCCACCAGTGAACCTACTAGCGGGAAGTACAATGAGCAGTTCTTC. Translation gives CATSEPTSGKYNEQFF.

The chain joins TRBV5-1 to TRBJ1-1; 8 bases fit TRBD1. This CDR3 spans 15 amino acids. Germline trimming cut 8 bases from V and 0 bases from J; bases unmatched to any gene: 9. The V gene's germline CDR1 is SGHRS and CDR2 YFSETQ. The CDR3 here is CARKEKTGVNTEAFF. The CDR3 nucleotides are TGCGCCAGGAAAGAGAAGACAGGGGTGAACACTGAAGCTTTCTTT.

This clonotype was seen a handful of times. The V gene is TRBV6-5, the J gene TRBJ2-3; the D is unclear. Germline CDR1 MNHEY, CDR2 SVGAGI. V lost 5 bases, J lost 6 bases, and 9 bases lay in between. This CDR3 has 12 amino acids. CDR3 nucleotides: TGTGCCAGCAGTGGAAATGGGGATACGCAGTATTTT. Translated, it gives CASSGNGDTQYF.

V usage is TRBV10-3 and J usage is TRBJ2-4, with D unresolved. From germline, CDR1 is ENHRY and CDR2 SYGVKD. Trimming stripped 0 bases from V and 5 bases from J, with 11 bases between. The CDR3 covers 15 residues. DNA of the CDR3: TGTGCCATCAGTGAGTCACGGATTGGGGAAAACATTCAGTACTTC. Translating it yields CAISESRIGENIQYF.

This clonotype has just a few counts. The chain links TRBV20-1 to TRBJ2-7; the D is unclear. CDR3 length: 11 amino acids. The germline CDR1 and CDR2 sequences are DFQATT and SNEGSKA (reference sequence). CDR3 nucleotide sequence: TGCAGGGCTTATAGGGATATCGAGCAGTACTTC. This encodes CRAYRDIEQYF.